This T cell receptor (beta chain) emerged from a study of shared clonotypes between healthy human individuals. Trimming shortened V by 3 bases and J by 13 bases, and 13 bases separated the two germline ends. CDR1 and CDR2 from the germline V gene are SEHNR and FQNEAQ (reference sequence). The CDR3 has 12 residues. Profiling relied on immunoSEQ multiplex PCR, and the TCRdb table lists in-frame clones only, not all of them. The sample contains 550,000 to 850,000 clones, over 60% of which appear only once. Input material: memory CD4+ T cells sorted from blood. Subset specified: CD45RA-negative fraction. The sequence derives from a woman aged 25-40 years in good health. V and J are TRBV7-9 and TRBJ2-4; D may be TRBD1 (6 bases). CDR3 region: CASSLGYREQYF. The CDR3 bases are TGTGCCAGCAGCTTGGGCTACAGGGAACAGTACTTC.